A selection of T cell receptor beta chains follows, all from one sample in a study of T cell responses to AZD1222 COVID-19 vaccine. Using immunoSEQ multiplex PCR, the repertoire was profiled, and TCRdb retains in-frame clones only, with some absent. Of under 200,000 clones listed, 92% are singletons. This sample comprised peripheral blood, obtained on day 0 of AZD1222 vaccination. These TCRs come from an adult in good health. CDR3s include the opening cysteine and the closing phenylalanine or tryptophan. The order of the fields is clone size, J gene, D gene, V gene, CDR3 DNA, CDR3 protein. D genes are given only for firm matches. A clone size is listed for some rows: how often the clone was seen (once, few, many), or a class if it is expanded.

abundance: .; j_gene: TRBJ1-2; d_gene: .; v_gene: TRBV6-1; CDR3nt: TGTGCCAGCAGTGAAAGGGGCAGACCCTATGGCTACACCTTC; CDR3aa: CASSERGRPYGYTF
abundance: .; j_gene: TRBJ1-5; d_gene: .; v_gene: TRBV6-6; CDR3nt: TGTGCCAGCAGCTCGGGCAATCAGCCCCAGCATTTT; CDR3aa: CASSSGNQPQHF
abundance: .; j_gene: TRBJ1-6; d_gene: .; v_gene: TRBV11-2; CDR3nt: TGTGCCAGCAGCTCACGGTCGGGTAGCAATTCACCCCTCCACTTT; CDR3aa: CASSSRSGSNSPLHF
abundance: .; j_gene: TRBJ1-3; d_gene: .; v_gene: TRBV15; CDR3nt: TGTGCCACCTCGTGGCCGGCTGGAAACACCATATATTTT; CDR3aa: CATSWPAGNTIYF
abundance: .; j_gene: TRBJ1-5; d_gene: .; v_gene: TRBV25-1; CDR3nt: TGTGCCAGCAGTGAGGACGGCCGGGGCAATCAGCCCCAGCATTTT; CDR3aa: CASSEDGRGNQPQHF
abundance: .; j_gene: TRBJ1-4; d_gene: TRBD1; v_gene: TRBV2; CDR3nt: TGTGCCAGCAGCCACAGGGGACCTAATGAAAAACTGTTTTTT; CDR3aa: CASSHRGPNEKLFF
abundance: .; j_gene: TRBJ1-5; d_gene: .; v_gene: TRBV3-1/TRBV3-2; CDR3nt: TGTGCCAGCAGCCAAGGAAGGGGGGGCTGGCAGCCCCAGCATTTT; CDR3aa: CASSQGRGGWQPQHF
abundance: .; j_gene: TRBJ2-7; d_gene: .; v_gene: TRBV27; CDR3nt: TGTGCCAGCAGTTTAAAACCAGCGCGATCCTACGAGCAGTACTTC; CDR3aa: CASSLKPARSYEQYF
abundance: .; j_gene: TRBJ2-2; d_gene: TRBD2; v_gene: TRBV6-6; CDR3nt: TGTGCCAGCAGTCTGGATGCGTGGAGCGGGGGCCTTCAGACCGGGGAGCTGTTTTTT; CDR3aa: CASSLDAWSGGLQTGELFF
abundance: .; j_gene: TRBJ1-6; d_gene: .; v_gene: TRBV6-1; CDR3nt: TGTGCCAGCAGTGAAGCGTTGGGCCTGAAGTCACCCCTCCACTTT; CDR3aa: CASSEALGLKSPLHF
abundance: .; j_gene: TRBJ1-5; d_gene: TRBD1; v_gene: TRBV29-1; CDR3nt: TGCAGCGTTCGGACAGGGAAAAATCAGCCCCAGCATTTT; CDR3aa: CSVRTGKNQPQHF
abundance: .; j_gene: TRBJ1-5; d_gene: .; v_gene: TRBV4-2; CDR3nt: TGTGCCAGCAGCCCCTTGTCCAATCAGCCCCAGCATTTT; CDR3aa: CASSPLSNQPQHF
abundance: .; j_gene: TRBJ1-6; d_gene: .; v_gene: TRBV5-6; CDR3nt: TGTGCCAGCAGCTTACGGGACCAGAATTCACCCCTCCACTTT; CDR3aa: CASSLRDQNSPLHF
abundance: .; j_gene: TRBJ1-1; d_gene: TRBD1; v_gene: TRBV18; CDR3nt: TGTGCCAGCTCCCAAGGGACAGGCAACACTGAAGCTTTCTTT; CDR3aa: CASSQGTGNTEAFF
abundance: .; j_gene: TRBJ1-3; d_gene: .; v_gene: TRBV12-3/TRBV12-4; CDR3nt: TGTGCCAGCAGTTTAAACAGTGGAAACACCATATATTTT; CDR3aa: CASSLNSGNTIYF
abundance: .; j_gene: TRBJ2-1; d_gene: TRBD2; v_gene: TRBV10-1; CDR3nt: TGCGCCAGCAGCGACGGGACTAGCGGTTCCAATGAGCAGTTCTTC; CDR3aa: CASSDGTSGSNEQFF
abundance: .; j_gene: TRBJ1-2; d_gene: .; v_gene: TRBV3-1/TRBV3-2; CDR3nt: TGTGCCAGCAGCCAAGAACCCGCGGCGTATGGCTACACCTTC; CDR3aa: CASSQEPAAYGYTF
abundance: .; j_gene: TRBJ1-2; d_gene: .; v_gene: TRBV6-5; CDR3nt: TGTGCCAGCACTCAGTACTATGGCTACACCTTC; CDR3aa: CASTQYYGYTF
abundance: .; j_gene: TRBJ1-1; d_gene: TRBD1; v_gene: TRBV5-1; CDR3nt: TGCGCCAGCAGCTACCGAGACAGGGGAACTGAAGCTTTCTTT; CDR3aa: CASSYRDRGTEAFF
abundance: once; j_gene: TRBJ1-2; d_gene: .; v_gene: TRBV5-1; CDR3nt: TGCGCCAGCAGAATAAGGGGGGGAAAACAGGGCCTCAGGGACTATGGCTACACCTTC; CDR3aa: CASRIRGGKQGLRDYGYTF
abundance: .; j_gene: TRBJ1-4; d_gene: TRBD1; v_gene: TRBV19; CDR3nt: TGTGCCAGTAGTGGGGGACAGGGCCTTAATGAAAAACTGTTTTTT; CDR3aa: CASSGGQGLNEKLFF
abundance: .; j_gene: TRBJ2-5; d_gene: .; v_gene: TRBV6-5; CDR3nt: TGTGCCAGCAGGTGGGAGACCCAGTACTTC; CDR3aa: CASRWETQYF
abundance: .; j_gene: TRBJ1-6; d_gene: .; v_gene: TRBV4-2; CDR3nt: TGTGCCAGCAGCCCGCCATGGGTAAAGAATTCACCCCTCCACTTT; CDR3aa: CASSPPWVKNSPLHF
abundance: .; j_gene: TRBJ1-1; d_gene: .; v_gene: TRBV27; CDR3nt: TGTGCCAGCAGTTTAAAAGGGCCGAACACTGAAGCTTTCTTT; CDR3aa: CASSLKGPNTEAFF
abundance: .; j_gene: TRBJ2-7; d_gene: .; v_gene: TRBV18; CDR3nt: TGTGCCAGCTCACCAAAGTCCAGGGGTCTCTACGAGCAGTACTTC; CDR3aa: CASSPKSRGLYEQYF
abundance: .; j_gene: TRBJ1-2; d_gene: TRBD1; v_gene: TRBV28; CDR3nt: TGTGCCAGCATGTGGTCCCTAGGCCGGGACAGGCTAAAGAATAAGGACTATGGCTACACCTTC; CDR3aa: CASMWSLGRDRLKNKDYGYTF
abundance: .; j_gene: TRBJ2-7; d_gene: TRBD1; v_gene: TRBV6-5; CDR3nt: TGTGCCAGCAGTTACTCGGGACAGGTAAAGGGAGAGCAGTACTTC; CDR3aa: CASSYSGQVKGEQYF
abundance: once; j_gene: TRBJ1-2; d_gene: .; v_gene: TRBV28; CDR3nt: TGTGCCAGCGGAGAAGGACAGAACATCAACTATGGCTACACCTTC; CDR3aa: CASGEGQNINYGYTF
abundance: .; j_gene: TRBJ1-5; d_gene: .; v_gene: TRBV3-1/TRBV3-2; CDR3nt: TGTGCCAGCAGCCCCCCGGGGGGCCAGCCCCAGCATTTT; CDR3aa: CASSPPGGQPQHF
abundance: .; j_gene: TRBJ1-2; d_gene: .; v_gene: TRBV9; CDR3nt: TGTGCCAGCAGCGACAACTATGGCTACACCTTC; CDR3aa: CASSDNYGYTF
abundance: .; j_gene: TRBJ2-2; d_gene: .; v_gene: TRBV6-5; CDR3nt: TGTGCCAGCAGTTACCCCGACAGGAGGAACACCGGGGAGCTGTTTTTT; CDR3aa: CASSYPDRRNTGELFF
abundance: .; j_gene: TRBJ1-2; d_gene: .; v_gene: TRBV12-3/TRBV12-4; CDR3nt: TGTGCCAGCTCCCGGACGGCGGATGGCTACACCTTC; CDR3aa: CASSRTADGYTF
abundance: .; j_gene: TRBJ1-1; d_gene: .; v_gene: TRBV19; CDR3nt: TGTGCCAGTAGTTTTAGATCACCCGGGGAAGCTTTCTTT; CDR3aa: CASSFRSPGEAFF
abundance: .; j_gene: TRBJ1-1; d_gene: .; v_gene: TRBV14; CDR3nt: TGTGCCAGCAGCCAACAGCTTAACACTGAAGCTTTCTTT; CDR3aa: CASSQQLNTEAFF
abundance: .; j_gene: TRBJ2-1; d_gene: TRBD2; v_gene: TRBV5-1; CDR3nt: TGCGCCAGCAGAGTAGCGGGGGGTGCGAGGGATGAGCAGTTCTTC; CDR3aa: CASRVAGGARDEQFF
abundance: .; j_gene: TRBJ2-1; d_gene: .; v_gene: TRBV3-1/TRBV3-2; CDR3nt: TGTGCCAGCAGCCAAGATCAAGTCCCGCCCAACAATGAGCAGTTCTTC; CDR3aa: CASSQDQVPPNNEQFF
abundance: .; j_gene: TRBJ1-1; d_gene: .; v_gene: TRBV7-3; CDR3nt: TGTGCCAGCAGCTCCTCGGGCAGCACTGAAGCTTTCTTT; CDR3aa: CASSSSGSTEAFF
abundance: few; j_gene: TRBJ1-2; d_gene: .; v_gene: TRBV3-1/TRBV3-2; CDR3nt: TGTGCCAGCAGCCAAGGCCGGCTGAACTATGGCTACACCTTC; CDR3aa: CASSQGRLNYGYTF
abundance: .; j_gene: TRBJ2-7; d_gene: TRBD2; v_gene: TRBV7-9; CDR3nt: TGTGCCAGCAGCCAAAGCGGGAGACCTTACGAGCTGTACTTC; CDR3aa: CASSQSGRPYELYF
abundance: .; j_gene: TRBJ1-1; d_gene: .; v_gene: TRBV19; CDR3nt: TGTGCCAGTAATGCAGCTGCGAACACTGAAGCTTTCTTT; CDR3aa: CASNAAANTEAFF
abundance: .; j_gene: TRBJ2-1; d_gene: TRBD2; v_gene: TRBV25-1; CDR3nt: TGTGCCAGCAGTGGTAGCGGGGGGGCGAATGAGCAGTTCTTC; CDR3aa: CASSGSGGANEQFF
abundance: few; j_gene: TRBJ1-4; d_gene: TRBD1; v_gene: TRBV5-1; CDR3nt: TGCGCCAGCAGCCCCCAGGGGGGCGATTCCGAAAAACTGTTTTTT; CDR3aa: CASSPQGGDSEKLFF
abundance: .; j_gene: TRBJ2-7; d_gene: TRBD2; v_gene: TRBV19; CDR3nt: TGTGCCAGTAGTAACCCGCGGGGGGGCCTGTACGAGCAGTACTTC; CDR3aa: CASSNPRGGLYEQYF
abundance: .; j_gene: TRBJ2-3; d_gene: TRBD2; v_gene: TRBV6-5; CDR3nt: TGTGCCAGCAGTTTCTTGACTAGCGGGGGAAAAGATACGCAGTATTTT; CDR3aa: CASSFLTSGGKDTQYF
abundance: .; j_gene: TRBJ1-1; d_gene: .; v_gene: TRBV5-1; CDR3nt: TGCGCCAGCAGCTTGTCGGAGGGCACTGAAGCTTTCTTT; CDR3aa: CASSLSEGTEAFF
abundance: .; j_gene: TRBJ1-2; d_gene: .; v_gene: TRBV5-5; CDR3nt: TGTGCCAGCAGCCCCGATCCCGGGGTTAACTATGGCTACACCTTC; CDR3aa: CASSPDPGVNYGYTF
abundance: .; j_gene: TRBJ1-4; d_gene: TRBD1; v_gene: TRBV30; CDR3nt: TGTGCCTGGAACAGGGGGCTTGGTGAAAAACTGTTTTTT; CDR3aa: CAWNRGLGEKLFF
abundance: .; j_gene: TRBJ2-3; d_gene: .; v_gene: TRBV4-3; CDR3nt: TGCGCCAGCAGCCAAGATCTGCGGGGTCACAGTATCACAGATACGCAGTATTTT; CDR3aa: CASSQDLRGHSITDTQYF
abundance: .; j_gene: TRBJ1-1; d_gene: .; v_gene: TRBV5-1; CDR3nt: TGCGCCAGCAGCTTCGGTGCTGACACTGAAGCTTTCTTT; CDR3aa: CASSFGADTEAFF
abundance: .; j_gene: TRBJ1-1; d_gene: .; v_gene: TRBV9; CDR3nt: TGTGCCAGCAGCGTAAACGCGGGCGGAACTGAAGCTTTCTTT; CDR3aa: CASSVNAGGTEAFF
abundance: .; j_gene: TRBJ1-1; d_gene: .; v_gene: TRBV30; CDR3nt: TGTGCCTGGAACGGGGGTGGGGACACTGAAGCTTTCTTT; CDR3aa: CAWNGGGDTEAFF
abundance: few; j_gene: TRBJ2-2; d_gene: .; v_gene: TRBV19; CDR3nt: TGTGCCAGTAGTATAGGGGGCAGTTTGGTGCAGGAGCTGTTTTTT; CDR3aa: CASSIGGSLVQELFF
abundance: .; j_gene: TRBJ1-1; d_gene: .; v_gene: TRBV6-5; CDR3nt: TGTGCCAGCAGCTGGACTGTTGGGACTGAAGCTTTCTTT; CDR3aa: CASSWTVGTEAFF
abundance: few; j_gene: TRBJ1-1; d_gene: .; v_gene: TRBV28; CDR3nt: TGTGCCAGCAGTTTCTCATTCGGGTTGTCCAGGACGAACACTGAAGCTTTCTTT; CDR3aa: CASSFSFGLSRTNTEAFF
abundance: .; j_gene: TRBJ1-5; d_gene: .; v_gene: TRBV2; CDR3nt: TGTGCCAGCAGTCTTCTGGGGGGGGGCAGACAGCCCCAGCATTTT; CDR3aa: CASSLLGGGRQPQHF
abundance: .; j_gene: TRBJ1-2; d_gene: .; v_gene: TRBV7-2; CDR3nt: TGTGCCAGCAGCTTAGACCAGGGAATCTATGGCTACACCTTC; CDR3aa: CASSLDQGIYGYTF
abundance: .; j_gene: TRBJ2-5; d_gene: TRBD2; v_gene: TRBV5-1; CDR3nt: TGCGCCAGCAGCTACAAGGGACTAGCGAGTGTGGTAGAGACCCAGTACTTC; CDR3aa: CASSYKGLASVVETQYF